This note documents a single TCR beta chain sequence. Its cognate antigen is unknown. Profiled with immunoSEQ multiplex PCR; TCRdb holds only in-frame clones, not every one. The sample shows about 44,000 clones, roughly 86% of them seen only once. The source of the sample is a study of OX40 agonist ivuxolimab in advanced cancers. At the level of the study: Treatment of patients was with ivuxolimab, an agonistic anti-OX40 (CD134) antibody. Partial responses were recorded for three patients, including one with hepatocellular carcinoma and two with cutaneous melanoma.

Prior autoimmune disease or systemic immunosuppression barred patients. Study-level points and caveats: Antigen specificity was not determined for the expanded peripheral T cells.

CDR1 is SGHKS and CDR2 is YYEKEE in the germline V gene (reference sequence). V was trimmed by 6 bases and J by 6 bases, leaving 15 bases between them. The CDR3 runs to 13 residues. The chain uses TRBV5-5 and TRBJ1-1, with D possibly being TRBD1 (5 bases). This sample comprised CD4+ or CD8+ T cells sorted from blood, obtained in a trial of the OX40 agonist ivuxolimab. The receptor's source is an adult with an advanced solid tumor such as melanoma, head and neck, liver or kidney cancer. The CDR3 protein is CASTSRQGSEAFF. CDR3 sequence (DNA): TGTGCCAGCACCTCGAGGCAGGGCTCTGAAGCTTTCTTT.